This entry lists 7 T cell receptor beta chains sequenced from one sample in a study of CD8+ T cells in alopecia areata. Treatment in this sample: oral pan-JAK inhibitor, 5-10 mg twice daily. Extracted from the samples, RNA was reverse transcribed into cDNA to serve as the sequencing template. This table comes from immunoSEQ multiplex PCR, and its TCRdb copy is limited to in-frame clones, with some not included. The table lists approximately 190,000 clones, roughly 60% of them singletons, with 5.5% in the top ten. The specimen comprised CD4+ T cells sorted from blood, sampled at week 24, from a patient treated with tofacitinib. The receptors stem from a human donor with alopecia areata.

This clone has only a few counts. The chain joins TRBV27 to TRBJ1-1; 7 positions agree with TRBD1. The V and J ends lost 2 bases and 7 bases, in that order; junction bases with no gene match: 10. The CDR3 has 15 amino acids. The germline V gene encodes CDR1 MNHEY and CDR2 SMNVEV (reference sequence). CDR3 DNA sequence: TGTGCCAGCAGTTTAGTGGGGACAGACACCTATGAAGCTTTCTTT. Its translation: CASSLVGTDTYEAFF.

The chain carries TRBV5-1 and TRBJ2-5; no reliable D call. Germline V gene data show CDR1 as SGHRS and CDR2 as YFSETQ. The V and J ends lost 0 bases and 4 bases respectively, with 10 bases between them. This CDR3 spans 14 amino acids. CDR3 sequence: CASSLAGSRETQYF. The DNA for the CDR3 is TGCGCCAGCAGCTTGGCGGGCAGCAGAGAGACCCAGTACTTC.

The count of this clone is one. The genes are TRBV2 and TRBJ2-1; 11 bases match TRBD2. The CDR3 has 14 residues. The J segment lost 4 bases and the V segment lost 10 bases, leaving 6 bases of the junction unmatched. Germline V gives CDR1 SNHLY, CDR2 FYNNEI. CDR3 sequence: CATRLAGPYNEQFF. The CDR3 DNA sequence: TGTGCCACTCGACTAGCGGGGCCATACAATGAGCAGTTCTTC.

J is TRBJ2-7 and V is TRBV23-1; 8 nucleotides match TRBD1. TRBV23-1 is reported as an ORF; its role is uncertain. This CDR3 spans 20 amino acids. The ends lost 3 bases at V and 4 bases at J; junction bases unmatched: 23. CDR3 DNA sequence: TGCGCCAGCAGTCAGCGTCGGTACTCCAGGGGGCGCGAGTCAAGATACGAGCAGTACTTC. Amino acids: CASSQRRYSRGRESRYEQYF.

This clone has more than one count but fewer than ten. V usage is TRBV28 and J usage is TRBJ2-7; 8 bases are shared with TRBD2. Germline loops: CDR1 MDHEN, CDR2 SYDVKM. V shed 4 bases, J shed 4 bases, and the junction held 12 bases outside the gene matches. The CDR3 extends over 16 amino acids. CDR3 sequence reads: CASSSSGSGRKYEQYF. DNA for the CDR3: TGTGCCAGCAGTTCCAGTGGGAGCGGGAGAAAGTACGAGCAGTACTTC.

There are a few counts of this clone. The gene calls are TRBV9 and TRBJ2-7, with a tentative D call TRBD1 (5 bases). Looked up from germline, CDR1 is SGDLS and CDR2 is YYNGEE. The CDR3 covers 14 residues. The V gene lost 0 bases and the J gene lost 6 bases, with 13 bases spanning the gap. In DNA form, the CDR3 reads TGTGCCAGCAGCGTAGCCTCAAGGGGCCCCGAGCAGTACTTC. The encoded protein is CASSVASRGPEQYF.

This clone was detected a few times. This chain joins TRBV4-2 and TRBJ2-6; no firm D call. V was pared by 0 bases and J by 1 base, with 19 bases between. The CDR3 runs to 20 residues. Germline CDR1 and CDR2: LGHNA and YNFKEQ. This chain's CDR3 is CASSQEVILHGFSGANVLTF. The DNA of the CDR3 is TGTGCCAGCAGCCAAGAAGTTATACTTCACGGGTTTTCTGGGGCCAACGTCCTGACTTTC.